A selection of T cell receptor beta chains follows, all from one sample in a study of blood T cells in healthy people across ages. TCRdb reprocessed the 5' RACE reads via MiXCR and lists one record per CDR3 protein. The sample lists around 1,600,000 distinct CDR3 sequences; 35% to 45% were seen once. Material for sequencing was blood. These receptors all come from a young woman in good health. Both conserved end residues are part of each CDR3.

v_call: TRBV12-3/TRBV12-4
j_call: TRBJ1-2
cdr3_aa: CASRLSPEFGYTF

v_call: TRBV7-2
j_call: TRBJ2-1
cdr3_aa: CASSLKSGGGRSYDEQFF

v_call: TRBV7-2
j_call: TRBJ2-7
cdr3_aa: CASSLEISGRASEQYF

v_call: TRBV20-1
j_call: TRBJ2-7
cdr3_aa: CSARGFTPGTSSYEQYF

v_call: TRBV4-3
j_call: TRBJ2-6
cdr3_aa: CASSQELSTSGANVLTF

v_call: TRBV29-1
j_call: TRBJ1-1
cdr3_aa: CSVEFSMNTEAFF

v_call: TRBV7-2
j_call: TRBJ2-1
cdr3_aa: CASSLARTSVPLYNEQFF

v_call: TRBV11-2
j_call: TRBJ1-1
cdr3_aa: CASSSGQGPTEAFF

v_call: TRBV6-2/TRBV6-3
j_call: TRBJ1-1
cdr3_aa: CASNPGQGMNTEAFF

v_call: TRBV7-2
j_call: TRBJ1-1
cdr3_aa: CASSLNDHRTGGKGAFF

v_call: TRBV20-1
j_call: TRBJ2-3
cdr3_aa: CSAESSGKITDTQYF

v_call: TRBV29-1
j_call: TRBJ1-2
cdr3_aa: CSVSGVLRDGYTF

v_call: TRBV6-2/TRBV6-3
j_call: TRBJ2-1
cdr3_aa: CASSYWLAGSYNEQFF